The 8 T cell receptor beta chains listed next were all sequenced from one sample in a study of blood T cell repertoires in COVID-19. The assay was immunoSEQ multiplex PCR, and TCRdb's table has in-frame clones only and misses some. The sample consists of roughly 43,000 clones, 75% to 90% of them appearing once. Input material: peripheral blood. These receptors came from a man between 60 and 75 years old with active COVID-19.

The chain employs TRBV24-1 and TRBJ2-1, with 7 bases aligning to TRBD1. This CDR3 contains 16 residues. V lost 3 bases and J lost 1; bases outside the gene matches: 5. Germline V CDR1 and CDR2: KGHDR, SFDVKD. The DNA for the CDR3 is TGTGCCACCAGTGATCGAGTGACAGGGTCCTACAATGAGCAGTTCTTC. It translates to CATSDRVTGSYNEQFF.

CDR3 nucleotides: TGCAGCGTTCCTGGGGTCGGACAGGTCGTGTACACTGAAGCTTTCTTT. This sequence encodes CSVPGVGQVVYTEAFF. The rearrangement links TRBV29-1 to TRBJ1-1; TRBD1 matches 7 bases. Germline trimming cut 5 bases from V and 3 bases from J; bases unmatched to any gene: 15. CDR1 and CDR2 (germline): SQVTM, ANQGSEA. The CDR3 length is 16 residues.

The J gene is TRBJ2-2, the V gene TRBV5-1, with 8 bases that match TRBD1. The germline gives CDR1 SGHRS, CDR2 YFSETQ. V dropped 4 bases and J dropped 6; count of bases not matched to a gene: 8. The CDR3 length is 15 residues. CDR3 protein: CASSNRTGWSGELFF. The CDR3 region has the DNA TGCGCCAGCAGCAACAGGACAGGGTGGTCCGGGGAGCTGTTTTTT.

This clone was counted a single time. This chain joins TRBV7-9 and TRBJ2-5, with D perhaps matching TRBD2 (5 bases). Trimming shortened V by 5 bases and J by 6 bases, and 16 bases separated the two germline ends. The CDR3 covers 14 residues. Per germline, CDR1 SEHNR and CDR2 FQNEAQ (reference sequence). The DNA for the CDR3 is TGTGCCAGCAGCGGACTGGGCTCAGGAAAGACCCAGTACTTC. Translating gives CASSGLGSGKTQYF.

The rearrangement links TRBV27 to TRBJ1-6; D is ambiguous. There are 13 residues in the CDR3. Between the trimmed V and J ends, which lost 6 bases and 6 bases, there was a span of 9 bases. Germline-derived CDR1 and CDR2 are MNHEY and SMNVEV (reference sequence). This chain's CDR3 is CASSSSGNSPLHF. For the CDR3, the DNA is TGTGCCAGCAGCTCCTCGGGTAATTCACCCCTCCACTTT.

This chain uses TRBV11-2 with TRBJ1-5; 9 nucleotides line up with TRBD1. Germline CDR1 is SGHAT and CDR2 is FQNNGV. V was pared by 5 bases and J by 8 bases, with 16 bases of the junction left unmatched. The CDR3 is made up of 17 amino acids. The chain's CDR3 is CASSLGGTGTLREPQHF. As DNA, the CDR3 is TGTGCCAGCAGCCTAGGTGGGACAGGGACCCTCCGGGAGCCCCAGCATTTT.

This chain uses TRBV4-3 with TRBJ1-1; 9 positions agree with TRBD1. V trimming: 4 bases; J trimming: 3 bases; junction bases outside the gene matches: 3. The length of the CDR3 is 14 residues. Per germline, CDR1 LGHNA and CDR2 YSLEER. The CDR3 loop is CASSLRTGDTEAFF. In DNA, the CDR3 is TGCGCCAGCAGCCTTCGGACAGGGGACACTGAAGCTTTCTTT.

This chain joins TRBV30 and TRBJ2-5; 8 bases match TRBD2. Germline V gene data show CDR1 as GTSNPN and CDR2 as SVGIG (reference sequence). This CDR3 is built from 14 residues. The J segment lost 4 bases and the V segment lost 0 bases, leaving 4 bases of the junction unmatched. CDR3 nucleotide sequence: TGTGCCTGGAGTGTACTGCGGGGGGCAGAGACCCAGTACTTC. Translated: CAWSVLRGAETQYF.